The next 15 T cell receptor beta chains were all read from a single sample in a study of post-analysis software for immune sequencing data. Study-level results: Patients used several TRBV segments, including TRBV5-6, TRBV5-1 and TRBV20-1, more often than controls.

Unique molecular identifiers were built into the TCR beta cDNA libraries. TCRdb called the PCR reads again in MiXCR, with one record for every CDR3 protein. There are about 570,000 distinct CDR3 sequences in the sample; 30% to 40% occur only once, and 4.5% to 7.5% lies in the top ten. Their cognate antigens are unknown. Sequenced material: blood. The source is a girl under 18 with multiple sclerosis.

This clonotype was seen only a few times. The chain couples TRBV6-1 to TRBJ2-5; the D gene is possibly TRBD2 (6 bases). CDR3 length equals 13 residues. V lost 6 bases and J 8 bases, leaving 16 bases between the germline ends. Germline-derived CDR1 and CDR2 are MNHNS and SASEGT. The CDR3 DNA sequence: TGTGCCAGCAGCCCAGGGCGGGAAGGAACCCAGTACTTC. It encodes CASSPGREGTQYF.

This clonotype was counted between two and nine times. The chain links TRBV5-1 to TRBJ1-4, with D tentatively TRBD1 (5 bases). Germline V gene lookup returns CDR1 SGHRS and CDR2 YFSETQ. V was cut by 2 bases and J by 0 bases, with 8 bases left in between. The CDR3 runs to 15 residues. CDR3 nucleotide sequence: TGCGCCAGCAGCTTCCAGGGTGCAACTAATGAAAAACTGTTTTTT. This translates into CASSFQGATNEKLFF.

A few counts support this clonotype. The rearrangement links TRBV10-3 to TRBJ2-4, with a tentative D call TRBD2 (6 bases). The CDR3 is 18 residues long. V was pared by 2 bases and J by 3 bases, with 20 bases between. The germline V gene encodes CDR1 ENHRY and CDR2 SYGVKD. The CDR3 loop is CAISEKALMSGDKNIQYF. CDR3 coding DNA: TGTGCCATCAGTGAGAAGGCGCTAATGTCGGGGGACAAAAACATTCAGTACTTC.

The V and J genes are TRBV15 and TRBJ2-5, with D tentatively TRBD1 (6 bases). The end of the DNA is better explained by TRBJ2-7, so the J call may be wrong. The CDR3 covers 14 residues. Germline V gene lookup returns CDR1 LNHNV and CDR2 YYDKDF (reference sequence). Here the CDR3 DNA reads TGTGCCACCAGCAGAGATCTACAGGGCGGCGAGCAGTACTTC. As protein: CATSRDLQGGEQYF.

This clonotype was seen a few times. The chain is built from TRBV5-1 and TRBJ2-1; tentatively, D is TRBD2 (6 bases). Per germline, CDR1 SGHRS and CDR2 YFSETQ. This CDR3 has 18 amino acids. V was pared by 5 bases and J by 3 bases, with 24 bases between. The CDR3 sequence: CASSATLDGDSYYNEQFF. The CDR3, as DNA: TGCGCCAGCAGTGCCACCCTCGACGGGGACTCCTACTACAATGAGCAGTTCTTC.

The chain couples TRBV29-1 to TRBJ2-7; D not certain. The ends were cut back, 3 bases at V and 2 bases at J, with 5 bases in the middle. The length of the CDR3 is 11 residues. CDR1 is SQVTM and CDR2 is ANQGSEA in the germline V gene. The CDR3 sequence is CSVEAAYEQYF. The CDR3 nucleotides are TGCAGCGTTGAGGCCGCCTACGAGCAGTACTTC.

The chain couples TRBV20-1 to TRBJ2-1; the D call may be TRBD1 or TRBD2 (6 bases each). The CDR3 extends over 14 amino acids. Germline CDR1 reads DFQATT; CDR2 reads SNEGSKA (reference sequence). V was pared by 3 bases and J by 3 bases, with 12 bases between. The DNA of the CDR3 is TGCAGTGCTAGCTCGGGGGCCCACTACAATGAGCAGTTCTTC. Translating gives CSASSGAHYNEQFF.

This clonotype has a count of ten or more. This sequence joins TRBV20-1 and TRBJ2-3, with 10 bases matching TRBD2. The germline CDR1 and CDR2 sequences are DFQATT and SNEGSKA (reference sequence). The CDR3 totals 13 residues. Trimming at V came to 7 bases and at J to 5 bases, leaving 6 bases not matched to a gene. CDR3 residues: CSGRASGGDTQYF. The CDR3 coding sequence is TGCAGTGGTCGGGCTAGCGGGGGAGATACGCAGTATTTT.

The chain joins TRBV2 to TRBJ2-5; TRBD1 matches at 9 bases. CDR1 SNHLY and CDR2 FYNNEI come from the germline V gene. Unmatched junction bases numbered 13, after V lost 5 bases and J lost 6 bases. The CDR3 runs to 16 residues. CDR3 sequence: CASSPQVTGGAKTQYF. CDR3 nucleotide sequence: TGTGCCAGCAGTCCCCAAGTGACAGGGGGGGCGAAGACCCAGTACTTC.

J is TRBJ2-1 and V is TRBV10-3, with a weak D call TRBD2 (6 bases). The CDR3 loop spans 16 amino acids. V was trimmed by 9 bases and J by 5 bases, leaving 23 bases between them. Germline V gene sequence: CDR1 ENHRY, CDR2 SYGVKD. The CDR3 region has the DNA TGTGCCATGGGCCCTTCGGACTGGGAGGCTCACAATGAGCAGTTCTTC. It codes for CAMGPSDWEAHNEQFF.

The chain uses TRBV2 and TRBJ1-6, with a possible D match to TRBD1 (5 bases). The V and J ends lost 7 bases and 0 bases respectively, with 22 bases between them. The CDR3 loop spans 19 amino acids. Germline V lookup: CDR1 SNHLY, CDR2 FYNNEI. CDR3 in DNA: TGTGCCAGCACCCATGACCAGGGAGCTATCAGCTCCTATAATTCACCCCTCCACTTT. Protein: CASTHDQGAISSYNSPLHF.

This chain uses TRBV6-6 with TRBJ1-1; D is uncertain. CDR1 and CDR2 (germline): MNHNY, SVGAGI (reference sequence). Trimming pared 3 bases from V and 8 bases from J, leaving 13 bases between. The CDR3 has 13 amino acids. The CDR3 DNA is TGTGCCAGCAGTTATCCTCCCCGCGGAGAAGCTTTCTTT. It translates to CASSYPPRGEAFF.

V gene TRBV12-3 or TRBV12-4 combines with J gene TRBJ2-7; D is ambiguous. Trimming cost V 6 bases and J 1 base, with 19 bases left between them. CDR3 length: 16 residues. The CDR3 DNA sequence: TGTGCCAGCAGCCGGAGCCCCAGTACCCGGTCCTACGAGCAGTACTTC. Encoded protein: CASSRSPSTRSYEQYF.

The V and J genes are TRBV29-1 and TRBJ1-2; no clear D gene. This CDR3 has 12 residues. With 4 bases removed from V and 0 bases from J, the gap between germline ends came to 6 bases. Germline-derived CDR1 and CDR2 are SQVTM and ANQGSEA. This CDR3 reads CSVVSSNYGYTF. The CDR3, as DNA: TGCAGCGTTGTCAGCTCTAACTATGGCTACACCTTC.

The rearrangement uses TRBV5-1 and TRBJ2-3; D may be TRBD1 (6 bases). V was shortened by 5 bases and J by 2 bases, with 15 bases between the two germline ends. The CDR3 extends over 15 amino acids. The germline CDR1 and CDR2 sequences are SGHRS and YFSETQ. The CDR3 nucleotides are TGCGCCAGCAGATCGGCCAGGGGATACACAGATACGCAGTATTTT. It is translated as CASRSARGYTDTQYF.